A single sample gave rise to the 12 T cell receptor beta chains below, sequenced in a study of Ad26.COV2.S vaccination and SARS-CoV-2 variants. Sequenced by immunoSEQ multiplex PCR; TCRdb stores in-frame clones only, minus some. The data contain roughly 180,000 clones, about 83% of them seen just once; the ten biggest clones take up 5.5% to 6%. Here the sequenced sample was peripheral blood, taken after recovery from COVID-19. The receptors shown here come from a human donor who had recovered from COVID-19.

This clone came up once. J is TRBJ1-3 and V is TRBV25-1, with no clear D. Looked up from germline, CDR1 is MGHDK and CDR2 is SYGVNS. V was trimmed by 3 bases and J by 5 bases, leaving 17 bases between them. This CDR3 spans 16 amino acids. The CDR3 reads CASSDPQTERRNTIYF. CDR3 nucleotide sequence: TGTGCCAGCAGTGACCCTCAGACGGAGAGAAGAAACACCATATATTTT.

The chain joins TRBV5-1 to TRBJ2-5, with a possible D match to TRBD2 (5 bases). Germline CDR1 SGHRS, CDR2 YFSETQ. V was pared by 5 bases and J by 7 bases, with 15 bases between. The CDR3 is 13 amino acids. The CDR3 nucleotides read TGCGCCAGCAGTAACGACCTCAGCGGGACCCAGTACTTC. Encoded protein: CASSNDLSGTQYF.

The chain couples TRBV4-2 to TRBJ1-2, with a weak D call TRBD1 (6 bases). CDR3 size: 15 residues. Trimming shortened V by 1 base and J by 8 bases, and 17 bases separated the two germline ends. Germline V gene sequence: CDR1 LGHNA, CDR2 YNFKEQ. The CDR3: CASSQATLDSKGYTF. The CDR3 DNA sequence: TGTGCCAGCAGCCAAGCAACCCTGGACAGTAAAGGCTACACCTTC.

The chain links TRBV27 to TRBJ2-1; 8 bases align to TRBD2. The V gene end was trimmed by 2 bases and the J gene end by 4 bases; junction bases not matched to a gene: 1. This CDR3 region has 14 residues. The germline gives CDR1 MNHEY, CDR2 SMNVEV (reference sequence). CDR3 residues: CASSLEREYNEQFF. In DNA form, the CDR3 reads TGTGCCAGCAGTTTAGAGCGGGAGTACAATGAGCAGTTCTTC.

The chain links TRBV7-3 to TRBJ2-1; perhaps TRBD1 as D (7 bases). The CDR3 contains 15 residues. Germline CDR1 reads SGHTA; CDR2 reads FQGTGA. Between the trimmed V and J ends, which lost 1 base and 7 bases, there was a span of 14 bases. In DNA, the CDR3 is TGTGCCAGCAGCTTAAGCAGGGGGGTTCGAAATGAGCAGTTCTTC. This codes for CASSLSRGVRNEQFF.

This chain uses TRBV6-1 with TRBJ2-3; 9 bases fit TRBD2. The V segment lost 3 bases and the J segment 4 bases; nucleotides outside the gene matches: 5. This CDR3 is 15 amino acids long. Looked up from germline, CDR1 is MNHNS and CDR2 is SASEGT. This chain's CDR3 is CASSEGLALSDTQYF. The CDR3 DNA reads TGTGCCAGCAGTGAGGGACTAGCCTTATCAGATACGCAGTATTTT.

This chain joins TRBV4-1 and TRBJ1-6, with a possible D match to TRBD1 (5 bases). Germline CDR1 and CDR2: MGHRA and YSYEKL. Between the trimmed V and J ends, which lost 0 bases and 9 bases, there was a span of 24 bases. This CDR3 is built from 19 residues. The CDR3 is CASSQDFVLGTPGGSPLHF. CDR3 nucleotides: TGCGCCAGCAGCCAAGATTTTGTATTAGGGACCCCAGGTGGTTCACCCCTCCACTTT.

This chain connects TRBV19 to TRBJ2-7; tentatively, D is TRBD2 (6 bases). Germline assignment: CDR1 LNHDA and CDR2 SQIVND (reference sequence). V gave up 9 bases and J gave up 3 bases, with 9 bases separating them. This CDR3 comprises 11 residues. The CDR3 DNA follows: TGTGCCAGCGGAGGGCGCTACGAGCAGTACTTC. As protein: CASGGRYEQYF. The whole variable domain, filled in from reference TRBV19 and TRBJ2-7, reads DGGITQSPKYLFRKEGQNVTLSCEQNLNHDAMYWYRQDPGQGLRLIYYSQIVNDFQKGDIAEGYSVSREKKESFPLTVTSAQKNPTAFYLCASGGRYEQYFGPGTRLTVT.

This clone is a singleton in its sample. The chain uses TRBV14 and TRBJ2-2, with 11 bases identical to TRBD1. CDR1 is SGHDN and CDR2 is FVKESK in the germline V gene. The CDR3 loop spans 16 amino acids. V dropped 3 bases and J dropped 5; count of bases not matched to a gene: 5. The CDR3 region is CASSHPGTGGTGELFF. CDR3 in DNA: TGTGCCAGCAGCCATCCCGGGACAGGGGGAACCGGGGAGCTGTTTTTT.

This clone was picked up one time. The V gene is TRBV30, the J gene TRBJ2-2; D may be TRBD2 (6 bases). The CDR3 is made up of 16 amino acids. Germline-derived CDR1 and CDR2 are GTSNPN and SVGIG (reference sequence). V lost 4 bases to trimming and J lost 3 bases, with 18 bases between them. The DNA for the CDR3 is TGTGCCTGGACCGCCCTCCCGGGGACTTACACCGGGGAGCTGTTTTTT. It specifies CAWTALPGTYTGELFF.

The genes are TRBV11-2 and TRBJ2-7; 7 bases agree with TRBD2. This CDR3 spans 15 amino acids. CDR1 and CDR2 (germline): SGHAT, FQNNGV. V shed 4 bases and J 5 bases; nucleotides not matched to a gene: 11. CDR3 amino acids: CASSYRREGRNEQYF. CDR3 in DNA: TGTGCCAGCAGCTACCGTAGGGAGGGCCGGAACGAGCAGTACTTC.

The chain uses TRBV28 and TRBJ2-7, with 7 bases that match TRBD1. The germline CDR1 and CDR2 sequences are MDHEN and SYDVKM. The CDR3 loop spans 18 amino acids. The junction had 15 bases not matched to a gene; V was cut back by 3 bases and J by 1 base. CDR3 DNA sequence: TGTGCCAGCAGTTTCCCCCTAGTCCTGACAGGGCAATCCTACGAGCAGTACTTC. Protein: CASSFPLVLTGQSYEQYF.